This TCR beta chain appears in the sequencing data of a study of cytomegalovirus exposure and HLA in healthy donors. As to this clone: Its target is unknown.

Study results and caveats: The classifier was said to identify cytomegalovirus status with high specificity and sensitivity. Most subjects had HLA-A and HLA-B alleles reportedly predicted accurately by TCR beta sequences.

The PCR used 60 Vbeta and 13 Jbeta primers. Clones were read by immunoSEQ multiplex PCR, and TCRdb kept only the in-frame ones, dropping some. The sample has over 200,000 clones; about 89% are singletons. The CDR3 is 14 residues long. CDR1 LGHNA and CDR2 YSLEER come from the germline V gene. V gave up 8 bases and J gave up 3 bases, with 15 bases separating them. This sequence was found in a woman aged 18-29 years in good health and CMV-seronegative. V usage is TRBV4-3 and J usage is TRBJ2-3, with D maybe TRBD1 (7 bases). Specimen: PBMCs. The CDR3 region is CASSQTGRTDTQYF. CDR3 DNA sequence: TGCGCCAGCTCCCAGACAGGGAGGACAGATACGCAGTATTTT.